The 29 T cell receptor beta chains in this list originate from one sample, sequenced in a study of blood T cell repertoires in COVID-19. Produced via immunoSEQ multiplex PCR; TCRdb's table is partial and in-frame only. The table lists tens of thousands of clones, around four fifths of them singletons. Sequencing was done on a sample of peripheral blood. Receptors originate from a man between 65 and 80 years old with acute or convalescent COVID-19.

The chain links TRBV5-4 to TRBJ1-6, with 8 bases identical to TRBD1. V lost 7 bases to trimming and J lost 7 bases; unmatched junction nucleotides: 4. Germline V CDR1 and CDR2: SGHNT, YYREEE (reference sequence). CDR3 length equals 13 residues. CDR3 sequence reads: CASQGAINSPLHF. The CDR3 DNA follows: TGTGCCAGCCAGGGGGCGATCAATTCACCCCTCCACTTT.

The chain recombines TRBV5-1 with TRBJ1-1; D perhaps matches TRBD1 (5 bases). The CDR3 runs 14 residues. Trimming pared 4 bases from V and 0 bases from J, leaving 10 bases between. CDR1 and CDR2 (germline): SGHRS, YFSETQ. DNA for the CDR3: TGCGCCAGCAGCAGGTCAGGGATGAACACTGAAGCTTTCTTT. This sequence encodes CASSRSGMNTEAFF.

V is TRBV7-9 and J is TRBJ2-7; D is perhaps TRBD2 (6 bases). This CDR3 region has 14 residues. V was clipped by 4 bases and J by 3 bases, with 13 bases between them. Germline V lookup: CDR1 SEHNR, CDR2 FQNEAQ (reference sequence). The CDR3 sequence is CASSSPSDYYEQYF. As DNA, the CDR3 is TGTGCCAGCAGCTCCCCTAGCGACTACTACGAGCAGTACTTC.

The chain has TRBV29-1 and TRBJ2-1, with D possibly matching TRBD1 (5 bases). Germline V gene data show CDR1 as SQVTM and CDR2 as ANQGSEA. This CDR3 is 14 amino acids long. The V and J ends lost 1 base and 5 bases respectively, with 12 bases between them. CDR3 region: CSVEGQGWDNEQFF. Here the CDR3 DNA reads TGCAGCGTTGAAGGGCAGGGATGGGACAATGAGCAGTTCTTC.

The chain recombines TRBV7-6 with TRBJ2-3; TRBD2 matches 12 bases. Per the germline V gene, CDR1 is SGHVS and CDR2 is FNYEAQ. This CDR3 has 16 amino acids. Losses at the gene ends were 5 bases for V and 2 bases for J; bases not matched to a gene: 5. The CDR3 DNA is TGTGCCAGCAGCCGACTAGCGGGGGAACTCACAGATACGCAGTATTTT. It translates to CASSRLAGELTDTQYF. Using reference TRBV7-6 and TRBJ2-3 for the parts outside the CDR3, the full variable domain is GAGVSQSPRYKVTKRGQDVALRCDPISGHVSLYWYRQALGQGPEFLTYFNYEAQQDKSGLPNDRFSAERPEGSISTLTIQRTEQRDSAMYRCASSRLAGELTDTQYFGPGTRLTVL.

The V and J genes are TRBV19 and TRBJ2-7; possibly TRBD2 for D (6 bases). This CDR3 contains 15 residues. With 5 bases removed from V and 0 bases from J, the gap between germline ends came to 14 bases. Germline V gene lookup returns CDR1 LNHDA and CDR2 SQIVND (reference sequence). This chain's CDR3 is CASSGGMSFSYEQYF. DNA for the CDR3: TGTGCCAGTAGTGGAGGGATGTCTTTCTCCTACGAGCAGTACTTC.

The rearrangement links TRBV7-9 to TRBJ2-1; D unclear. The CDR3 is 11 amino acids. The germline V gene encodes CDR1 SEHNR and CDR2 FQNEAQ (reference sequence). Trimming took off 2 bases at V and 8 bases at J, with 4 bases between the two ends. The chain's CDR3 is CASSLQYEQFF. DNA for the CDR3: TGTGCCAGCAGCTTACAGTATGAGCAGTTCTTC.

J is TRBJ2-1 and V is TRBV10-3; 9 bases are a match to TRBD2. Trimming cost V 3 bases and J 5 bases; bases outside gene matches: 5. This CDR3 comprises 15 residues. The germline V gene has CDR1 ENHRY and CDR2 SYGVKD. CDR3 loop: CAISDSGGPHNEQFF. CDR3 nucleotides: TGTGCCATCAGTGATAGCGGGGGCCCTCACAATGAGCAGTTCTTC.

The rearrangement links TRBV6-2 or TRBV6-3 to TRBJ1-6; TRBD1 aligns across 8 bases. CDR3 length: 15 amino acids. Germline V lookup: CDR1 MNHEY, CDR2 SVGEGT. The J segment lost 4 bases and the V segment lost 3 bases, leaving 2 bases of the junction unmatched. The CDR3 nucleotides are TGTGCCAGCAGTTATAGACAGGGGTATAATTCACCCCTCCACTTT. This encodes CASSYRQGYNSPLHF.

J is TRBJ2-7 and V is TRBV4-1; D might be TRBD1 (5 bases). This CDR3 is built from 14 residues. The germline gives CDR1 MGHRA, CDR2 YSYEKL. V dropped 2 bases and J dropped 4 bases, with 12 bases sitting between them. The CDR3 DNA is TGCGCCAGCAGCCAACGGCAGGGTCTATACGAGCAGTACTTC. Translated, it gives CASSQRQGLYEQYF.

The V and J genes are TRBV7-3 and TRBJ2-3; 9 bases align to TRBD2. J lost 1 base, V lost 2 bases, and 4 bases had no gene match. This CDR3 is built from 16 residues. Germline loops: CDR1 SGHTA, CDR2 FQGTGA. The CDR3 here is CASSLGAGGGTDTQYF. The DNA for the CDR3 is TGTGCCAGCAGCTTAGGAGCGGGGGGCGGCACAGATACGCAGTATTTT.

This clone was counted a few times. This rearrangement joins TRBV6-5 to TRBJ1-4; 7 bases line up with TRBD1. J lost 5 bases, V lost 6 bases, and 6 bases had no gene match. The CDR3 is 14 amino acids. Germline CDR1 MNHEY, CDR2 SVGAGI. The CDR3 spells CASSRDSYNEKLFF. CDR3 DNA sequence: TGTGCCAGCAGCCGGGACAGTTACAATGAAAAACTGTTTTTT.

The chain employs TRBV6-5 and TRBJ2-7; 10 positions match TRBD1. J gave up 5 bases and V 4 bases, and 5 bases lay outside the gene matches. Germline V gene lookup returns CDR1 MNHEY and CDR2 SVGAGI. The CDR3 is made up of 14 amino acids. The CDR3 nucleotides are TGTGCCAGCAGTTCCTGGACAGGGGGGGACGAGCAGTACTTC. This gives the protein CASSSWTGGDEQYF.

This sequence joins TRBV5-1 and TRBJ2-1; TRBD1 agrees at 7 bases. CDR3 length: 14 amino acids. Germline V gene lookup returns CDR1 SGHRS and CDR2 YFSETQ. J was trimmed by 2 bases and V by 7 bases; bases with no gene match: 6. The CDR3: CASAPGTAYNEQFF. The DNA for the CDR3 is TGCGCCAGCGCCCCCGGGACAGCCTACAATGAGCAGTTCTTC.

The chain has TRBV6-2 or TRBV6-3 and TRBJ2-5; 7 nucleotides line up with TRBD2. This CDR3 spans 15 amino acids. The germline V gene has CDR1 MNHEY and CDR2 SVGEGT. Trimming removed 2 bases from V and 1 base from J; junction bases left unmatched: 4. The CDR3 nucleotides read TGTGCCAGCAGTTACGGTGGACTAGTCCAAGAGACCCAGTACTTC. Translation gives CASSYGGLVQETQYF.

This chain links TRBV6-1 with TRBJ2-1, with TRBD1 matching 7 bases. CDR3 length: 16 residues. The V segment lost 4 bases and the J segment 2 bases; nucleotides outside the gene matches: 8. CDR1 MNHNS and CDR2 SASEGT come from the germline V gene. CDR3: CASSVNRGRTYNEQFF. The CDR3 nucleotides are TGTGCCAGCAGTGTAAACAGGGGAAGGACCTACAATGAGCAGTTCTTC.

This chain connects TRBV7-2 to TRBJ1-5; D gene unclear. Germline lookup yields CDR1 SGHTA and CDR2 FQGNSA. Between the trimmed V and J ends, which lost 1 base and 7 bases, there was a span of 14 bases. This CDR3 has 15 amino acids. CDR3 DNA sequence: TGTGCCAGCAGCTTAGTTTCGGGAAAGGAACAGCCCCAGCATTTT. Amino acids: CASSLVSGKEQPQHF.

CDR3 bases: TGCGCCAGCGGGGAGCGAGTAGGGGGCGACGAGCAGTACTTC. Translating gives CASGERVGGDEQYF. The J gene is TRBJ2-7, the V gene TRBV5-1; TRBD1 aligns across 7 bases. Trimming took 7 bases from V and 5 from J; bases not matched to a gene: 12. This CDR3 is built from 14 residues. CDR1 is SGHRS and CDR2 is YFSETQ in the germline V gene.

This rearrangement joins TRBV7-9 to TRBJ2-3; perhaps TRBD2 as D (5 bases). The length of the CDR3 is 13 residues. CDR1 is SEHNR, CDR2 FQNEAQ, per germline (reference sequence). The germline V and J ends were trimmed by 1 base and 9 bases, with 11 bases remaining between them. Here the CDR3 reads CASSLVVRETQYF. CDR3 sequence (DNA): TGTGCCAGCAGCTTAGTTGTTAGGGAGACGCAGTATTTT.

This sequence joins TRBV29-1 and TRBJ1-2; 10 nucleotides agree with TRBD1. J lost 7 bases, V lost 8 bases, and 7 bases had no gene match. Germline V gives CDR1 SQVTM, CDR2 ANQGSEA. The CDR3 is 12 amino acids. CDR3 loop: CSSGQGDVGYTF. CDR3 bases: TGCAGCTCTGGACAGGGGGATGTTGGCTACACCTTC.

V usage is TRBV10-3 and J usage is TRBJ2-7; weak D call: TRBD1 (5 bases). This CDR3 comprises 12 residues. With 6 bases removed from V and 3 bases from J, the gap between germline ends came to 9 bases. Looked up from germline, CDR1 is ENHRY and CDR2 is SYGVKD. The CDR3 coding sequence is TGTGCCATCAGGCAAGACAGCTACGAGCAGTACTTC. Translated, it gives CAIRQDSYEQYF.

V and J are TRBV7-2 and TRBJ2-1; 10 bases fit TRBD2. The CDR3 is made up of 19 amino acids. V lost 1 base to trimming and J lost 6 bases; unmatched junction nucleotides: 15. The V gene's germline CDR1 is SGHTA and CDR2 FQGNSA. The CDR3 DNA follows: TGTGCCAGCAGCTTAGAAGGAACCTTAGCGGGGGGCTCGCGCAATGAGCAGTTCTTC. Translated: CASSLEGTLAGGSRNEQFF.

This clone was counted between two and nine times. CDR3 sequence reads: CASSETDLYGYTF. CDR3 DNA sequence: TGTGCCAGCAGTGAGACAGATCTCTATGGCTACACCTTC. This rearrangement joins TRBV2 to TRBJ1-2, with D perhaps matching TRBD1 (5 bases). There are 13 residues in the CDR3. The V end was cut by 3 bases, the J end by 4 bases, with 9 bases between. Germline lookup yields CDR1 SNHLY and CDR2 FYNNEI. Full variable domain (remainder filled in from reference TRBV2 and TRBJ1-2): EPEVTQTPSHQVTQMGQEVILRCVPISNHLYFYWYRQILGQKVEFLVSFYNNEISEKSEIFDDQFSVERPDGSNFTLKIRSTKLEDSAMYFCASSETDLYGYTFGSGTRLTVV.

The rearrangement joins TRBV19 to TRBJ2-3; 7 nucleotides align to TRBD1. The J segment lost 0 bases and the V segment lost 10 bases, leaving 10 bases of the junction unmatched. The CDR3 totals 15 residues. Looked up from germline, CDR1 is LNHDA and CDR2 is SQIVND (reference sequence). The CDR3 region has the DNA TGTGCCATTTCCCGACAGGGACCTAGCACAGATACGCAGTATTTT. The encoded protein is CAISRQGPSTDTQYF.

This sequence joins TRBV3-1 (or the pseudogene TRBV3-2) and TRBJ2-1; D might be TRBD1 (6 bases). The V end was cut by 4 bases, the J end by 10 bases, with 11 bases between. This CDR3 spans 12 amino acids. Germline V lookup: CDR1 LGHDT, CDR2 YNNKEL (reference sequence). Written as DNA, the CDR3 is TGTGCCAGCAGCCCGTCGACAGGCGAGCAGTTCTTC. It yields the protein CASSPSTGEQFF.

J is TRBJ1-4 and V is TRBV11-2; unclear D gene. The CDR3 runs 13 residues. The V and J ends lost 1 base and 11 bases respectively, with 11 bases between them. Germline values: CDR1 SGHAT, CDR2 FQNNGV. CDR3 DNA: TGTGCCAGCAGCTTAGTGGGTGGGAGTAAACTGTTTTTT. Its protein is CASSLVGGSKLFF.

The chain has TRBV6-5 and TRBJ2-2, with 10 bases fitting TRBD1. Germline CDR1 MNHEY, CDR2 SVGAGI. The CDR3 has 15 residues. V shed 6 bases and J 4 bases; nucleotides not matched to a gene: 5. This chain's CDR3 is CASSSTGGTTGELFF. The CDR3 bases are TGTGCCAGCAGCTCGACAGGGGGCACCACCGGGGAGCTGTTTTTT.

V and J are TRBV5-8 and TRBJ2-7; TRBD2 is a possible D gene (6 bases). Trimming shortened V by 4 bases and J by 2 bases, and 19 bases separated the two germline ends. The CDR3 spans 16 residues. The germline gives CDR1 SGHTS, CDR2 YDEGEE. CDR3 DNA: TGTGCCAGCAGCCCGGGGAGGACAAGATCCCCCTACGAGCAGTACTTC. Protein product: CASSPGRTRSPYEQYF.

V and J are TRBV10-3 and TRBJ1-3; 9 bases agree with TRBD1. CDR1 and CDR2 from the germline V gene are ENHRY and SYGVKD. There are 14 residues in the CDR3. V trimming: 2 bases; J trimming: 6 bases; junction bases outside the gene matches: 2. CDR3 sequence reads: CAISERDRVNTIYF. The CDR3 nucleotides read TGTGCCATCAGTGAGCGGGACAGGGTAAACACCATATATTTT.